This TCR beta chain was found in a study of blood T cell repertoires in COVID-19. The CDR3 consists of 15 residues. Germline lookup yields CDR1 GTSNPN and CDR2 SVGIG (reference sequence). V was shortened by 3 bases and J by 0 bases, with 12 bases between the two germline ends. The protocol was immunoSEQ multiplex PCR, while the TCRdb copy is restricted to in-frame clones and leaves out a portion. The sample includes approximately 500,000 clones, 89% of them seen just once. Input material: peripheral blood. The TCR comes from a young man with COVID-19, enrolled during active disease. This chain uses TRBV30 with TRBJ1-5; D is perhaps TRBD1 (6 bases). The CDR3 loop reads CAWRTGWDSNQPQHF. The CDR3 DNA follows: TGTGCCTGGAGGACAGGCTGGGATAGCAATCAGCCCCAGCATTTT.